These 7 T cell receptor beta chains were all obtained from the same sample, sequenced in a study of blood T cell repertoires in COVID-19. Measured with immunoSEQ multiplex PCR; TCRdb has only the in-frame clones, and not every one. The data show some 150,000 clones, with around four fifths seen just once and roughly 4.4% held by the top ten. Sequencing used peripheral blood. These TCRs come from a human donor in a cohort sampled during active COVID-19.

The J gene is TRBJ1-2, the V gene TRBV6-1, with D hard to call. The CDR3 has 14 amino acids. CDR1 MNHNS and CDR2 SASEGT come from the germline V gene. V lost 1 base and J lost 0, with 6 bases in between. The CDR3 loop is CASSEVRANYGYTF. The CDR3 DNA sequence: TGTGCCAGCAGTGAAGTGAGGGCTAACTATGGCTACACCTTC.

The chain is built from TRBV5-1 and TRBJ1-2, with D tentatively TRBD1 (5 bases). Germline V gives CDR1 SGHRS, CDR2 YFSETQ. This CDR3 is 15 amino acids long. V lost 7 bases and J 2 bases, leaving 18 bases between the germline ends. CDR3 residues: CASGESTGPNYGYTF. CDR3 bases: TGCGCCAGCGGGGAAAGCACAGGACCAAACTATGGCTACACCTTC. Based on the CDR3 plus reference TRBV5-1 and TRBJ1-2, the full variable domain is KAGVTQTPRYLIKTRGQQVTLSCSPISGHRSVSWYQQTPGQGLQFLFEYFSETQRNKGNFPGRFSGRQFSNSRSEMNVSTLELGDSALYLCASGESTGPNYGYTFGSGTRLTVV.

The chain uses TRBV4-1 and TRBJ1-5; maybe TRBD1 (5 bases). The germline gives CDR1 MGHRA, CDR2 YSYEKL. This CDR3 spans 18 amino acids. Trimming removed 0 bases from V and 2 bases from J, with 17 bases in between. The DNA for the CDR3 is TGCGCCAGCAGCCAAGAGGCCCCCGTGGGGGGAGGCAATCAGCCCCAGCATTTT. This encodes CASSQEAPVGGGNQPQHF.

The chain links TRBV30 to TRBJ1-5, with 12 bases that match TRBD1. CDR3 length: 16 residues. Germline V CDR1 and CDR2: GTSNPN, SVGIG (reference sequence). Unmatched junction bases numbered 5, after V lost 0 bases and J lost 5 bases. The CDR3 DNA sequence: TGTGCCTGGAGTGTAGGGACAGGGGGCGCCGATCAGCCCCAGCATTTT. It yields the protein CAWSVGTGGADQPQHF.

V gene TRBV9 combines with J gene TRBJ2-7; 11 positions match TRBD2. The ends lost 5 bases at V and 3 bases at J; junction bases unmatched: 16. Germline CDR1 and CDR2: SGDLS and YYNGEE. The CDR3 consists of 18 residues. The CDR3 nucleotides are TGTGCCAGCAGGGCCATGGACACCCGACTAGCGGGATACTACGAGCAGTACGTC. Translating gives CASRAMDTRLAGYYEQYV.

This clone was counted between two and nine times. This rearrangement joins TRBV4-1 to TRBJ1-5; TRBD1 matches at 8 bases. Germline values: CDR1 MGHRA, CDR2 YSYEKL. V was clipped by 0 bases and J by 4 bases; unmatched bases: 11. This CDR3 spans 18 amino acids. The CDR3 DNA follows: TGCGCCAGCAGCCAAGATGCCGCAGGGGGCGCCGATAATCAGCCCCAGCATTTT. Its protein is CASSQDAAGGADNQPQHF.

V gene TRBV9 combines with J gene TRBJ2-7; 7 bases match TRBD2. This CDR3 spans 15 amino acids. Looked up from germline, CDR1 is SGDLS and CDR2 is YYNGEE. J lost 4 bases, V lost 4 bases, and 11 bases had no gene match. The CDR3 reads CASSPHPSGAYEQYV. The CDR3 DNA sequence: TGTGCCAGCAGCCCTCATCCTAGCGGAGCGTACGAGCAGTACGTC.